This TCR beta chain originates from a study of T cell responses to AZD1222 COVID-19 vaccine. Whole-study results and caveats: Scientists sampled the repertoires only once the peak T cell response had passed. Just 5 to 7 people given AZD1222 tested seropositive at baseline. White British donors predominated, females outnumbered males, and clonal diversity was possibly underestimated.

Concerning this clone: What it recognizes is unknown.

Sequencing used immunoSEQ multiplex PCR; TCRdb keeps in-frame clones, though not all of them. The data show tens of thousands of clones, with around four fifths seen just once and under 6% held by the top ten. The germline V gene has CDR1 SGHVS and CDR2 FQNEAQ. The CDR3 extends over 15 amino acids. V was cut by 1 base and J by 3 bases, with 10 bases left in between. The sequencing here drew on peripheral blood, taken on day 0 of AZD1222 vaccination. The clonotype was recovered from an adult in good health. J is TRBJ1-5 and V is TRBV7-8; D gene uncertain. CDR3 DNA: TGTGCCAGCAGCTTAGGGCGGCGGCCCAATCAGCCCCAGCATTTT. Translating it yields CASSLGRRPNQPQHF. Combining the CDR3 with reference TRBV7-8 and TRBJ1-5 gives the whole variable domain GAGVSQSPRYKVAKRGQDVALRCDPISGHVSLFWYQQALGQGPEFLTYFQNEAQLDKSGLPSDRFFAERPEGSVSTLKIQRTQQEDSAVYLCASSLGRRPNQPQHFGDGTRLSIL.